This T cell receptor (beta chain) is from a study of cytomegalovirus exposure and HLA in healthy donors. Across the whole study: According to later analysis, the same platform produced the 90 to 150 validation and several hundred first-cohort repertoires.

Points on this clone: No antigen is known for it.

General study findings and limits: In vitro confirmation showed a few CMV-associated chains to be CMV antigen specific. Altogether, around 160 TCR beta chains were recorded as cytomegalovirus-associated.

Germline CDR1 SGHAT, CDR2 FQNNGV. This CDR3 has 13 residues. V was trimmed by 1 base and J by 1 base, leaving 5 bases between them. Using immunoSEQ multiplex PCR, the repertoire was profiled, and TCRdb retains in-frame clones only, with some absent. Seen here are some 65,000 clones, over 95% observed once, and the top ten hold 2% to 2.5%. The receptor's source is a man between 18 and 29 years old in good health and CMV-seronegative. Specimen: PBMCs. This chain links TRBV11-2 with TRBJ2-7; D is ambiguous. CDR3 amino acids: CASSLGSSYEQYF. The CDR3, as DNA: TGTGCCAGCAGCTTAGGTAGTTCCTACGAGCAGTACTTC.